The rows below give T cell receptor beta chains drawn from one sample of a study of T cell responses to AZD1222 COVID-19 vaccine. Clones were sequenced by immunoSEQ multiplex PCR, and TCRdb holds only the in-frame ones, with some missing. The sample shows some 95,000 clones, 80% to 90% of them seen only once. Sequences were derived from peripheral blood, sampled on day 0 of AZD1222 vaccination. Receptors were obtained from an adult in good health. The CDR3 runs from the conserved cysteine through the conserved F or W. The order of the fields is V gene, CDR3 length, CDR3 protein.

v_gene: TRBV4-2; len: 16; CDR3aa: CASSQDGQGVNQPQHF
v_gene: TRBV11-2; len: 15; CDR3aa: CASSVRDNTIYEQYF
v_gene: TRBV4-3; len: 14; CDR3aa: CASSQTSGRAEQFF
v_gene: TRBV5-4; len: 13; CDR3aa: CASSPEFYNEQFF
v_gene: TRBV19; len: 14; CDR3aa: CASSRTGVVQPQHF
v_gene: TRBV6-1; len: 13; CDR3aa: CASSDRLKAEAFF
v_gene: TRBV7-9; len: 14; CDR3aa: CASSFGTPGYGYTF
v_gene: TRBV25-1; len: 16; CDR3aa: CASSPGHSFSNQPQHF
v_gene: TRBV21-1; len: 16; CDR3aa: CASSTLTCRLGQPQHF
v_gene: TRBV5-4; len: 15; CDR3aa: CASSLGGTGGNTIYF
v_gene: TRBV30; len: 15; CDR3aa: CAWRAYGVNTGELFF
v_gene: TRBV6-5; len: 14; CDR3aa: CASRPGLARETQYF
v_gene: TRBV7-9; len: 14; CDR3aa: CASSPRDTDNEQFF
v_gene: TRBV7-3; len: 15; CDR3aa: CASSLNAGTIGEQYF
v_gene: TRBV11-3; len: 17; CDR3aa: CASSSNTKQGSSYEQYF
v_gene: TRBV18; len: 16; CDR3aa: CASSPPFSSYNSPLHF
v_gene: TRBV18; len: 16; CDR3aa: CASSPTHVVANEKLFF
v_gene: TRBV7-4; len: 17; CDR3aa: CASSSRYWWFRTDTQYF
v_gene: TRBV5-1; len: 20; CDR3aa: CASSRRTGGGGRYSNTEAFF
v_gene: TRBV7-9; len: 16; CDR3aa: CASSLRRARNTDTQYF
v_gene: TRBV6-4; len: 10; CDR3aa: CASPGEGYTF
v_gene: TRBV4-3; len: 16; CDR3aa: CASSQAAGLKGGELFF